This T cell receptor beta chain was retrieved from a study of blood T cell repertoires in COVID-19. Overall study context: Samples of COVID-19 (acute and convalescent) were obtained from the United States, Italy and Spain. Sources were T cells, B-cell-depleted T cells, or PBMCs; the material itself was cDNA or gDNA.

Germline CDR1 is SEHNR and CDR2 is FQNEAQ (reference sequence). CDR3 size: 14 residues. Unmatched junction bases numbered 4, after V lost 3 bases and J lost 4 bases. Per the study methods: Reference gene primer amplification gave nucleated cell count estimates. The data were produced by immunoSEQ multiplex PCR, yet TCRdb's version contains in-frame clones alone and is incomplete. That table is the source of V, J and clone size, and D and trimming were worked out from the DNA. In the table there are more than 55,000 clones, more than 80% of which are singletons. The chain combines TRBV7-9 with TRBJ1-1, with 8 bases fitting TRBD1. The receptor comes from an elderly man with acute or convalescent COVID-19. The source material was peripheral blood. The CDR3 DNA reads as TGTGCCAGCAGCTTCGGACAGGGATCCACTGAAGCTTTCTTT. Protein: CASSFGQGSTEAFF.